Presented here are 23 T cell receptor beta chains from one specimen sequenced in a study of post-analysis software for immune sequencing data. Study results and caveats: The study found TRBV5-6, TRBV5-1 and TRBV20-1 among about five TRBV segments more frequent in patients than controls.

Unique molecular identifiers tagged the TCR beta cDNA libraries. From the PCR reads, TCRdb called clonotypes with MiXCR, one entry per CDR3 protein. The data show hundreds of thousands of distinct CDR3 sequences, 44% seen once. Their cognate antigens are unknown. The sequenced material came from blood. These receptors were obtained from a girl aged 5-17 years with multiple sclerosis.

DNA for the CDR3: TGCGCCAGCAGCATAAAATCCAACCGGGACAGGAGGGGTACGGCTAATGAAAAACTGTTTTTT. It specifies CASSIKSNRDRRGTANEKLFF. The V call is TRBV23-1, the J call TRBJ1-4; 8 bases fit TRBD1. TRBV23-1 is designated an ORF whose function remains uncertain. V was clipped by 6 bases and J by 3 bases; unmatched bases: 24. This CDR3 has 21 residues.

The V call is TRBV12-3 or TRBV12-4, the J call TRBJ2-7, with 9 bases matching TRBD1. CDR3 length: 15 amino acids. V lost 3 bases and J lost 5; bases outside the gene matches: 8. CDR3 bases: TGTGCCAGCAGTTTCCCCCAGGACAGGGGTGACGAGCAGTACTTC. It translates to CASSFPQDRGDEQYF.

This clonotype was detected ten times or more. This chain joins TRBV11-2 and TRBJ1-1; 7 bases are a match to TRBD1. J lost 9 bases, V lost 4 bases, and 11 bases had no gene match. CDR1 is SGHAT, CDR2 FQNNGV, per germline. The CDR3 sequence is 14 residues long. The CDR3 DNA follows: TGTGCCAGCAGCTCAGGGAACAGGGGAGAACAAGCTTTCTTT. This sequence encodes CASSSGNRGEQAFF.

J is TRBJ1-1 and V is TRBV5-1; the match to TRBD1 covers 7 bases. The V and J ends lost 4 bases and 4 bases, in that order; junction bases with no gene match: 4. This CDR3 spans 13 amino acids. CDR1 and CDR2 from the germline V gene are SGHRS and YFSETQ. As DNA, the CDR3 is TGCGCCAGCAGCAAAGACAGGGCCACTGAAGCTTTCTTT. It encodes CASSKDRATEAFF.

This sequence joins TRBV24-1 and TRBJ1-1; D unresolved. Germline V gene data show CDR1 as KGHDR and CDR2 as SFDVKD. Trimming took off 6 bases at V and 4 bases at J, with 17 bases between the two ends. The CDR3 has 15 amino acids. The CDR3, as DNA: TGTGCCACCAGTCAAAACAAGGACGGAGTCACTGAAGCTTTCTTT. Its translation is CATSQNKDGVTEAFF.

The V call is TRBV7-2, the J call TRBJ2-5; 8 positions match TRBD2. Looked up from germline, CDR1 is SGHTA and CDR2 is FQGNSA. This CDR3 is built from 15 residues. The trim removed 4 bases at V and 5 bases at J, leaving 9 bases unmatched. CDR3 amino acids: CASSSSIGGGETQYF. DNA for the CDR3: TGTGCCAGCAGCTCCTCCATCGGCGGGGGGGAGACCCAGTACTTC.

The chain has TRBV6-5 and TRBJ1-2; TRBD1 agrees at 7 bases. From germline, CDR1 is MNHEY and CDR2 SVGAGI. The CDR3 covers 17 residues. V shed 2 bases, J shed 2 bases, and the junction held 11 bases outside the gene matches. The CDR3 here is CASSYRGTELGNYGYTF. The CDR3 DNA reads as TGTGCCAGCAGTTACCGAGGGACAGAACTGGGGAACTATGGCTACACCTTC.

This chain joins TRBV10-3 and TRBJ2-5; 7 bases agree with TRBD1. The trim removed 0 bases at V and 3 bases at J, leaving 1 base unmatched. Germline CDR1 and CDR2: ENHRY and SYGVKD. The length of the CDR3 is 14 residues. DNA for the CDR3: TGTGCCATCAGTGAGTCGGACAGGAAAGAGACCCAGTACTTC. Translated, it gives CAISESDRKETQYF.

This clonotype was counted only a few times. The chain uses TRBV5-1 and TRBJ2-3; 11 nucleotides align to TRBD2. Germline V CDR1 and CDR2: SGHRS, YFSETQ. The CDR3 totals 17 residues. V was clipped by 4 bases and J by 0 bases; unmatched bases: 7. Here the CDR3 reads CASSLRSGGASTDTQYF. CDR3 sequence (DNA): TGCGCCAGCAGCCTCCGTAGCGGGGGGGCGAGCACAGATACGCAGTATTTT.

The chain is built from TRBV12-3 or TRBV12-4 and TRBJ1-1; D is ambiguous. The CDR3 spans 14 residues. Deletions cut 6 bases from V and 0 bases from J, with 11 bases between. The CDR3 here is CASSNSRMNTEAFF. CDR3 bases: TGTGCCAGCAGCAATTCACGAATGAACACTGAAGCTTTCTTT.

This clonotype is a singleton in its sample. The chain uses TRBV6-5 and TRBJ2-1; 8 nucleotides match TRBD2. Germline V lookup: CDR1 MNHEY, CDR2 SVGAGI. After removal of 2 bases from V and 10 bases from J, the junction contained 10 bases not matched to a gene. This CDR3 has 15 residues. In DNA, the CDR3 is TGTGCCAGCAGTTACCGGGGGGGCGTCATAGCCGAGCAGTTCTTC. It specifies CASSYRGGVIAEQFF.

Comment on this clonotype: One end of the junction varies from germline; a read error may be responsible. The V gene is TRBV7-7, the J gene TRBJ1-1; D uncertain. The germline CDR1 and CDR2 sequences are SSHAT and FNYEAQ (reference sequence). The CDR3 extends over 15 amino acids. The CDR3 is CASSPGGSWNTEAFF. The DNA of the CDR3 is TGTGCTAGCAGTCCTGGAGGGAGTTGGAACACTGAAGCTTTCTTT.

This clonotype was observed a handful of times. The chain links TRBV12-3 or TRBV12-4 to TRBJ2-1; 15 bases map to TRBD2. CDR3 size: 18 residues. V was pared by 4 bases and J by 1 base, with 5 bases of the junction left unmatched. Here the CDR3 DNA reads TGTGCCAGCAGTTCCCCCGGACTAGCGGGAGGGTCCTACAATGAGCAGTTCTTC. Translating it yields CASSSPGLAGGSYNEQFF.

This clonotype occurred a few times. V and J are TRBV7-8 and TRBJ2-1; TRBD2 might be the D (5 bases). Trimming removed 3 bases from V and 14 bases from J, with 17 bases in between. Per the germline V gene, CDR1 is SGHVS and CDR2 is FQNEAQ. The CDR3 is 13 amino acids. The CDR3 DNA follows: TGTGCCAGCAGCTTGAGCGGCCAGTTTACTGAGTTCTTC. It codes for CASSLSGQFTEFF.

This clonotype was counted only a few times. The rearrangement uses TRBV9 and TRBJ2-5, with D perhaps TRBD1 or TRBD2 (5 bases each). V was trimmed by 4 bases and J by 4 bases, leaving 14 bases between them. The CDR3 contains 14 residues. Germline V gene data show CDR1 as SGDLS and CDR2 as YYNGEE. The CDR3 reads CASSPGTLGETQYF. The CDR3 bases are TGTGCCAGCAGCCCAGGGACGTTGGGAGAGACCCAGTACTTC.

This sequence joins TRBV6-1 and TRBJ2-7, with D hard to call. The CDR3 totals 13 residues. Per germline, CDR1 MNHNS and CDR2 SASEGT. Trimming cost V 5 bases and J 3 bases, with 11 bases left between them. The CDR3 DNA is TGTGCCAGCAGTCCCCCGATCCTCTACGAGCAGTACTTC. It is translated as CASSPPILYEQYF.

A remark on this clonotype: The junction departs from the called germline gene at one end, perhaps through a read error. As DNA, the CDR3 is TGCGTCAGCAGCCAAGGACCCCAGGCGGATGAAAAACTGTTTTTT. This encodes CVSSQGPQADEKLFF. This chain connects TRBV4-1 to TRBJ1-4, with D unclear. The CDR3 is made up of 15 amino acids. From germline, CDR1 is MGHRA and CDR2 YSYEKL.

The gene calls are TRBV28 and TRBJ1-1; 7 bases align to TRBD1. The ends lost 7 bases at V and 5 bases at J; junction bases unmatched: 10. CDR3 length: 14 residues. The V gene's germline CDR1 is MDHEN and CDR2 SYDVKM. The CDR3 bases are TGTGCCAGCAACGTACAGGGGAGAGGGACTGAAGCTTTCTTT. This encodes CASNVQGRGTEAFF.

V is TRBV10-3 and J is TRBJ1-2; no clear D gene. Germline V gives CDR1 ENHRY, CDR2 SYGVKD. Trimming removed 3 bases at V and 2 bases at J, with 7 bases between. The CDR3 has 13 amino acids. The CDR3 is CAISDNSNYGYTF. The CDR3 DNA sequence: TGTGCCATCAGTGACAACAGCAACTATGGCTACACCTTC.

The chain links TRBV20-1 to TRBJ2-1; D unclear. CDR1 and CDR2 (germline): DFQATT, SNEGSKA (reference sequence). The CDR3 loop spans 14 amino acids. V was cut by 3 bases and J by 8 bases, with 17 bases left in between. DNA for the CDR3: TGCAGTGCTAGCCCCCCATCGACTCTTGATGAGCAGTTCTTC. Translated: CSASPPSTLDEQFF.

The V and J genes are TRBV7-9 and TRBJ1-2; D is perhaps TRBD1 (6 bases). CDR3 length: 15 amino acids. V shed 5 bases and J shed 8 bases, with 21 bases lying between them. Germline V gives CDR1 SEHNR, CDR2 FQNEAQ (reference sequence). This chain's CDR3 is CASSPPPPGARGYTF. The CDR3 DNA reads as TGTGCCAGCAGCCCGCCTCCCCCAGGGGCGAGAGGCTACACCTTC.

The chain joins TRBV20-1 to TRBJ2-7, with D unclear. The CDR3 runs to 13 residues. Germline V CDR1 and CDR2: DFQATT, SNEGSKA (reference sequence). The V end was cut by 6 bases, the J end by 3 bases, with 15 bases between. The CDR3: CSAGGVSNYEQYF. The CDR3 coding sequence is TGCAGTGCGGGTGGGGTATCCAACTACGAGCAGTACTTC.

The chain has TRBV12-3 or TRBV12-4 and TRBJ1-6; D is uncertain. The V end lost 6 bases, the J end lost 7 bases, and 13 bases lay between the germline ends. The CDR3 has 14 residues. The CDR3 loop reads CASSPERGNSPLHF. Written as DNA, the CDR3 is TGTGCCAGCAGCCCTGAAAGAGGCAATTCACCCCTCCACTTT.